The present T cell receptor (beta chain) was sequenced within a study of blood T cell repertoires in COVID-19. How the authors handled the data: Estimation of nucleated cell counts relied on the amplification of reference gene primers. The method was immunoSEQ multiplex PCR; TCRdb's version includes in-frame clones alone and lacks a portion of them. The V and J calls and clone size are taken from that table; D and trimming were inferred from the DNA. This sample carries around 230,000 clones, just over 85% of them seen once, and the ten largest clones take around 2%. CDR3 length: 14 residues. V dropped 4 bases and J dropped 4; count of bases not matched to a gene: 2. Germline V gene lookup returns CDR1 LGHDT and CDR2 YNNKEL (reference sequence).

The specimen sequenced was peripheral blood. The J gene is TRBJ1-1, the V gene TRBV3-1 (or the pseudogene TRBV3-2); 11 bases fit TRBD1. This TCR derives from a young man who had recovered from COVID-19. The CDR3 reads CASSPGTGGTEAFF. Here the CDR3 DNA reads TGTGCCAGCAGCCCTGGGACAGGGGGCACTGAAGCTTTCTTT.